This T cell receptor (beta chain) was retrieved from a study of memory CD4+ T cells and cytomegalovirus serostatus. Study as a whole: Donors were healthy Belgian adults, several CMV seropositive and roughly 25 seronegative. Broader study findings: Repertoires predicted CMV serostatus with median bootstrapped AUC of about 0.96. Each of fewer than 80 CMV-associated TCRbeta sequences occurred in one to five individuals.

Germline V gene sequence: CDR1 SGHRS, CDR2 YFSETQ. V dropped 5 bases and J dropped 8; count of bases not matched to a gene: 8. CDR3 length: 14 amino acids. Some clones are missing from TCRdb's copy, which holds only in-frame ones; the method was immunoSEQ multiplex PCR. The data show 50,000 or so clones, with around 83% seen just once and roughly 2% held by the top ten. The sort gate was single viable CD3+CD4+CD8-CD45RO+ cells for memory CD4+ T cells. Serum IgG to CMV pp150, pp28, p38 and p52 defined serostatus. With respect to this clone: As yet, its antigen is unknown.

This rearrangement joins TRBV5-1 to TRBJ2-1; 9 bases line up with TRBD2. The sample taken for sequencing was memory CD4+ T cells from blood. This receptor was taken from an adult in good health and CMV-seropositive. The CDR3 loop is CASRPGTSRYEQFF. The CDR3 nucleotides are TGCGCCAGCAGGCCCGGGACTAGCCGGTATGAGCAGTTCTTC.